This T cell receptor beta chain was sequenced during a study of cytomegalovirus exposure and HLA in healthy donors. Turning to the study itself: A preliminary data release comprised 80 million to 95 million unique TCRs obtained from HLA-typed donors. Findings and caveats of the study: When analyzed later, a missense DCLRE1C variant was found to be linked to TCR beta V- and J-gene trimming. Analyzed later, association rates of TCRs varied across HLA loci, with DRB1 most and HLA-C fewest.

The PCR used 60 Vbeta and 13 Jbeta primers. The protocol was immunoSEQ multiplex PCR, while the TCRdb copy is restricted to in-frame clones and leaves out a portion. The sample has more than 85,000 clones, 50% to 70% seen once; the top ten hold about 4.4%. The CDR3 is made up of 16 amino acids. This clone was seen only once. Its antigen is undetermined. The sequence was obtained from a human donor in good health. V gene TRBV12-2 combines with J gene TRBJ1-6; the table assigns TRBD1, which was not confirmed against the DNA. TRBV12-2 counts as a pseudogene. Input material: PBMCs. CDR3 sequence (DNA): TGTGCAAGTCGCTCCGGGACAGGGAAGTTAAATTCACCCCTCCACTTT. The encoded protein is CASRSGTGKLNSPLHF.